The 13 T cell receptor beta chains below were found in one sample sequenced in a study of T cells in Graves' hyperthyroidism and ophthalmopathy. Using RNA transcripts as the source, TCR beta CDR3 regions were amplified. With the HTBI primer set, the TCR CDR3 went through a first round of RT-PCR. TCRdb called the multiplex PCR reads again in MiXCR, with one record for every CDR3 protein. The top ten clones hold under 25% of a sample with 370,000 or so distinct CDR3 sequences, approximately 12% of them seen once. What was sequenced was blood. The receptors derive from a man younger than 40 with Graves' hyperthyroidism that later progressed to Graves' ophthalmopathy.

The genes are TRBV6-1 and TRBJ2-7; D possibly corresponds to TRBD1 (5 bases). V lost 2 bases and J lost 4, with 9 bases in between. The germline V gene has CDR1 MNHNS and CDR2 SASEGT. The CDR3 totals 13 residues. This chain's CDR3 is CASSEHRLYEQYF. In nucleotides, the CDR3 is TGTGCCAGCAGTGAACACAGGCTTTACGAGCAGTACTTC.

Remarks on this clonotype: A much larger clone differs from this one at a single base, so this may be a read error. V is TRBV20-1 and J is TRBJ1-1; D is unresolved. Trimming left V 6 bases short and J 2 bases short, with 10 bases between. Germline V gene lookup returns CDR1 DFQATT and CDR2 SNEGSKA (reference sequence). This CDR3 has 12 residues. The DNA of the CDR3 is TGCAGTGCCAACTACAAAAACACTGAAGCTTTCTTT. This gives the protein CSANYKNTEAFF.

This clonotype showed up many times. The gene calls are TRBV5-1 and TRBJ2-7; D may be TRBD2 (5 bases). The germline V gene has CDR1 SGHRS and CDR2 YFSETQ. This CDR3 is built from 14 residues. Trimming shortened V by 5 bases and J by 4 bases, and 16 bases separated the two germline ends. DNA for the CDR3: TGCGCCAGCAGGTGGAGGACGGAAGTTTACGAGCAGTACTTC. As protein: CASRWRTEVYEQYF. Based on the CDR3 plus reference TRBV5-1 and TRBJ2-7, the full variable domain is KAGVTQTPRYLIKTRGQQVTLSCSPISGHRSVSWYQQTPGQGLQFLFEYFSETQRNKGNFPGRFSGRQFSNSRSEMNVSTLELGDSALYLCASRWRTEVYEQYFGPGTRLTVT.

This clonotype occurred many times. The chain combines TRBV10-3 with TRBJ1-1; D is perhaps TRBD1 (5 bases). Trimming cost V 6 bases and J 0 bases, with 17 bases left between them. Per the germline V gene, CDR1 is ENHRY and CDR2 is SYGVKD. The CDR3 is made up of 16 amino acids. CDR3 bases: TGTGCCATCAGGGCCGGGGAGGGGATAATGAACACTGAAGCTTTCTTT. It encodes CAIRAGEGIMNTEAFF.

This chain connects TRBV20-1 to TRBJ1-5; D unresolved. The CDR3 runs to 14 residues. The ends were cut back, 5 bases at V and 1 base at J, with 12 bases in the middle. Germline V gene data show CDR1 as DFQATT and CDR2 as SNEGSKA (reference sequence). The CDR3 is CSAAAVGSNQPQHF. The DNA for the CDR3 is TGCAGTGCTGCCGCAGTGGGGAGCAATCAGCCCCAGCATTTT.

This clonotype came up a few times. This chain joins TRBV6-1 and TRBJ1-2, with 12 bases aligning to TRBD1. From germline, CDR1 is MNHNS and CDR2 SASEGT. V lost 5 bases, J lost 3 bases, and 7 bases stayed unmatched. This CDR3 is 16 amino acids long. The CDR3 DNA sequence: TGTGCCAGCAGTAGGGGACAGGGGGCTGGTGACTATGGCTACACCTTC. As protein: CASSRGQGAGDYGYTF.

This clonotype showed up many times. The chain couples TRBV28 to TRBJ2-7; the D gene is possibly TRBD1 (6 bases). From germline, CDR1 is MDHEN and CDR2 SYDVKM. The CDR3 is 15 residues long. V was trimmed by 8 bases and J by 0 bases, leaving 17 bases between them. CDR3 loop: CASSKQGRASYEQYF. CDR3 nucleotide sequence: TGTGCCAGCTCCAAACAGGGCAGGGCCTCCTACGAGCAGTACTTC. The variable domain in full, with the rest retrieved from reference TRBV28 and TRBJ2-7, is DVKVTQSSRYLVKRTGEKVFLECVQDMDHENMFWYRQDPGLGLRLIYFSYDVKMKEKGDIPEGYSVSREKKERFSLILESASTNQTSMYLCASSKQGRASYEQYFGPGTRLTVT.

This clonotype has at least ten counts. The chain employs TRBV11-2 and TRBJ2-1, with TRBD2 matching 11 bases. The germline V gene has CDR1 SGHAT and CDR2 FQNNGV. Unmatched junction bases numbered 5, after V lost 8 bases and J lost 5 bases. This CDR3 contains 14 residues. CDR3 sequence reads: CASGVTSGNNEQFF. The CDR3 nucleotides are TGTGCCAGCGGAGTGACTAGCGGGAACAATGAGCAGTTCTTC.

This clonotype was seen a single time. A read error is possible here, since a much larger clone lies one base away. The rearrangement uses TRBV12-3 or TRBV12-4 and TRBJ2-5; 7 bases are shared with TRBD1. The CDR3 has 12 residues. DNA for the CDR3: TGTGCCGGCAGTAAGACAGGGGAGACCCAGTACTTC. Translation gives CAGSKTGETQYF.

The chain recombines TRBV19 with TRBJ1-5; TRBD1 matches 8 bases. Germline CDR1 LNHDA, CDR2 SQIVND (reference sequence). Trimming cost V 5 bases and J 5 bases; bases outside gene matches: 17. This CDR3 is 18 amino acids long. The CDR3 region is CASSPLNPDRETDQPQHF. The CDR3 nucleotides read TGTGCCAGTAGTCCCCTCAACCCGGACAGGGAGACTGATCAGCCCCAGCATTTT.

The chain uses TRBV25-1 and TRBJ1-5; D uncertain. The CDR3 is 15 amino acids. The V end was cut by 1 base, the J end by 1 base, with 8 bases between. Per the germline V gene, CDR1 is MGHDK and CDR2 is SYGVNS. CDR3 nucleotides: TGTGCCAGCAGTGAATCGGCAGTGAGCAATCAGCCCCAGCATTTT. Encoded protein: CASSESAVSNQPQHF.

This clonotype was picked up many times. This chain joins TRBV20-1 and TRBJ1-2, with 9 bases matching TRBD1. V lost 6 bases to trimming and J lost 6 bases; unmatched junction nucleotides: 11. CDR1 is DFQATT and CDR2 is SNEGSKA in the germline V gene (reference sequence). The CDR3 length is 14 residues. The CDR3 region is CSATGTGRTNGYTF. DNA for the CDR3: TGCAGTGCCACCGGGACAGGGCGGACGAATGGCTACACCTTC.

The table lists this clonotype with a few counts. The chain couples TRBV20-1 to TRBJ1-1; weak D call: TRBD1 (5 bases). The V gene's germline CDR1 is DFQATT and CDR2 SNEGSKA (reference sequence). CDR3 length equals 13 residues. Trimming removed 8 bases at V and 3 bases at J, with 16 bases between. The CDR3 DNA reads TGCAGTCCGTCAGAGCAGGGAGACACTGAAGCTTTCTTT. It specifies CSPSEQGDTEAFF.